This section outlines one T cell receptor (beta chain) sequence together with its context. Antigen: not known. The sample is drawn from a study of beta chain features in type 1 diabetes. Overall study findings and caveats: Unsettled here was the matter of whether HLA type influences TCRB rearrangement. Patients' naive, central memory and Treg TCRB repertoires seemed closer to one another than those of healthy donors. Type 1 diabetes patients showed fewer insertions and more deletions at VDJ junctions. Although PCR might favor shorter templates, it would do so equally in patients and controls.

The isolated RNA, all of it, was reverse transcribed, so expressed TCRB transcripts were what got sequenced. Libraries were prepared by immunoSEQ multiplex PCR; TCRdb keeps only in-frame clonotypes and omits some of them. The data hold 450,000 or so clones, with about an eighth observed a single time. The CDR3 has 14 residues. V lost 4 bases, J lost 1 base, and 4 bases stayed unmatched. Germline V CDR1 and CDR2: LNHNV, YYDKDF (reference sequence). The specimen was naive CD4+ T cells from blood. This receptor was taken from a woman aged 18-29 years in good health. The V call is TRBV15, the J call TRBJ2-7, with TRBD1 matching over 7 bases. The CDR3 nucleotides read TGTGCCACCAGCACAACCAGGGGGTCCTACGAGCAGTACTTC. Encoded protein: CATSTTRGSYEQYF.